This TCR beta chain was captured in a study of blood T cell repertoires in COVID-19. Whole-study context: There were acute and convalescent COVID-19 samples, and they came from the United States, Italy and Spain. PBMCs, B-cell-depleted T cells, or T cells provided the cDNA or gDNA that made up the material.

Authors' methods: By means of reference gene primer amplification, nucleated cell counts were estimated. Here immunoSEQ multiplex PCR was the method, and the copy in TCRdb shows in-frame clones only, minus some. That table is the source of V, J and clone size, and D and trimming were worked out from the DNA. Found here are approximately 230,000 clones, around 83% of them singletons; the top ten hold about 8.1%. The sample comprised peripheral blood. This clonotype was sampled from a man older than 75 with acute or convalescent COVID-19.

The CDR3 DNA is TGCAGTGCTATAATGGGCCCCTACACCTTC. Residues: CSAIMGPYTF. This rearrangement joins TRBV20-1 to TRBJ1-2; no firm D call. The CDR3 covers 10 residues. Germline assignment: CDR1 DFQATT and CDR2 SNEGSKA (reference sequence). Trimming cost V 4 bases and J 10 bases, with 10 bases left between them.